This is a list of T cell receptor beta chains from one sample in a study of T cells in Graves' hyperthyroidism and ophthalmopathy. TCRdb recomputed calls from the multiplex PCR reads with MiXCR, one row per CDR3 protein. The table shows some 800,000 distinct CDR3 sequences, with roughly 37% occurring only once. The specimen was blood. These receptors were obtained from a man younger than 30 with Graves' hyperthyroidism. Both conserved end residues are part of each CDR3. A D gene is named only where the DNA matches it firmly. Only some rows state a clone size, as once, few, many or a class for expanded clones.

cdr3_length: 14
d_call: -
v_call: TRBV7-9
j_call: TRBJ1-4
clone_size: many
cdr3_nt: TGTGCCAGCAGCTTGGTGACTCAGATCGAAAAACTGTTTTTT
cdr3_aa: CASSLVTQIEKLFF

cdr3_length: 13
d_call: TRBD1
v_call: TRBV9
j_call: TRBJ2-5
clone_size: many
cdr3_nt: TGTGCCAGCAGCGTGACAGGGGAAGAGACCCAGTACTTC
cdr3_aa: CASSVTGEETQYF

cdr3_length: 13
d_call: TRBD1
v_call: TRBV29-1
j_call: TRBJ2-7
clone_size: -
cdr3_nt: TGCAGCGTTGCAACAGGGGGCTCGTACGAGCAGTACTTC
cdr3_aa: CSVATGGSYEQYF

cdr3_length: 14
d_call: -
v_call: TRBV30
j_call: TRBJ1-1
clone_size: -
cdr3_nt: TGTGCCTGGAGCCTGGGGAGGAGAAACACTGAAGCTTTCTTT
cdr3_aa: CAWSLGRRNTEAFF

cdr3_length: 15
d_call: -
v_call: TRBV12-3/TRBV12-4
j_call: TRBJ1-1
clone_size: -
cdr3_nt: TGTGCCAGCAGTTCCCCCCCGTCTCGCGACACTGAAGCTTTCTTT
cdr3_aa: CASSSPPSRDTEAFF

cdr3_length: 14
d_call: TRBD2
v_call: TRBV29-1
j_call: TRBJ2-2
clone_size: -
cdr3_nt: TGCAGCGTTGAAAATAGACTAGCAGCCGGGGAGCTGTTTTTT
cdr3_aa: CSVENRLAAGELFF

cdr3_length: 12
d_call: -
v_call: TRBV29-1
j_call: TRBJ2-5
clone_size: -
cdr3_nt: TGCAGCCAAAGGACAGTCCAAGAGACCCAGTACTTC
cdr3_aa: CSQRTVQETQYF

cdr3_length: 16
d_call: TRBD2
v_call: TRBV9
j_call: TRBJ2-5
clone_size: -
cdr3_nt: TGTGCCAGCAGCCGCGGACTAGCGGGGGGTTATGAGACCCAGTACTTC
cdr3_aa: CASSRGLAGGYETQYF

cdr3_length: 13
d_call: -
v_call: TRBV20-1
j_call: TRBJ2-7
clone_size: -
cdr3_nt: TGCAGTGCTACCCGGGACAAGCTATACGAGCAGTACTTC
cdr3_aa: CSATRDKLYEQYF

cdr3_length: 14
d_call: TRBD2
v_call: TRBV6-1
j_call: TRBJ2-5
clone_size: -
cdr3_nt: TGTGCCAGCAGTTACGGGACTAGTTTTGAGACCCAGTACTTC
cdr3_aa: CASSYGTSFETQYF

cdr3_length: 13
d_call: TRBD1
v_call: TRBV29-1
j_call: TRBJ1-6
clone_size: few
cdr3_nt: TGCAGCGCGGGACAGGGTGTAGGATCACCCCTCCACTTT
cdr3_aa: CSAGQGVGSPLHF